The following is a T cell receptor (beta chain) sequence with its context. Sequencing used immunoSEQ multiplex PCR; TCRdb keeps in-frame clones, though not all of them. Of 75,000 to 95,000 clones in the sample, about 87% are singletons; the top ten hold 1.1%. The data stem from a study of blood T cell repertoires in COVID-19. Study at large: Sites across the United States, Italy and Spain contributed samples from acute and convalescent COVID-19.

Source material: peripheral blood. The receptor comes from a human donor in a cohort sampled during active COVID-19.

Written as DNA, the CDR3 is TGTGCCAGCAGCCAAGATTACGCGGGAGGCAGCACAGATACGCAGTATTTT. Amino acid sequence: CASSQDYAGGSTDTQYF. V gene TRBV14 combines with J gene TRBJ2-3; 8 positions agree with TRBD2. Trimming cost V 0 bases and J 0 bases; bases outside gene matches: 5. This CDR3 is 17 amino acids long. The V gene's germline CDR1 is SGHDN and CDR2 FVKESK.